A selection of T cell receptor beta chains follows, all from one sample in a study of shared clonotypes between healthy human individuals. The protocol was immunoSEQ multiplex PCR, while the TCRdb copy is restricted to in-frame clones and leaves out a portion. The sample yields 450,000 to 500,000 clones, around 80% seen once. The sequenced sample was PBMCs. These receptors were collected from a woman between 40 and 50 years old in good health. Some clones in this sample may be carry-over from other donors' samples. The CDR3 runs from the conserved cysteine through the conserved F or W. Each record gives: V gene, D gene, clone size, CDR3 length, J gene, CDR3 DNA, CDR3 protein. The D gene is left open where the match is weak. The size field is filled for only some rows; it gives once, few, many or a size class.

TRBV10-3	-	-	14	TRBJ1-5	TGTGCCACTCAGACAGAAACCCCCTATCAGCCCCAGCATTTT	CATQTETPYQPQHF
TRBV7-2	-	-	14	TRBJ2-7	TGTGCCAGCAGCTTAACGCACTCCTCCTACGAGCAGTACTTC	CASSLTHSSYEQYF
TRBV28	-	many	15	TRBJ1-4	TGTGCCAGCACCTCGTCCAGGGCAACTAATGAAAAACTGTTTTTT	CASTSSRATNEKLFF
TRBV21-1	-	-	15	TRBJ2-7	TGTGCCAGCAGCATCCGGGACAGGGCTTACTACGAGCAGTACTTC	CASSIRDRAYYEQYF
TRBV2	-	-	15	TRBJ2-1	TGTGCCAGCAGTGGGGACATACCTGATGTCGATGAGCAGTTCTTC	CASSGDIPDVDEQFF
TRBV5-1	-	-	14	TRBJ2-3	TGCGCCAGCAGGCCGGTTACTAGCACAGATACGCAGTATTTT	CASRPVTSTDTQYF
TRBV5-4	-	-	15	TRBJ1-2	TGTGCCAGCAGCGTAGCTCTCTGGGCAGCCTATGGCTACACCTTC	CASSVALWAAYGYTF
TRBV7-8	-	-	13	TRBJ1-2	TGTGCCAGCAGCTTAGGGGGAGGCTATGGCTACACCTTC	CASSLGGGYGYTF
TRBV9	TRBD2	few	14	TRBJ2-7	TGTGCCAGCAGCTTAGCGGGACTCTCCTACGAGCAGTACTTC	CASSLAGLSYEQYF
TRBV11-3	-	-	14	TRBJ2-1	TGTGCCAGCAGTGGGGGGAGCTCCTACAATGAGCAGTTCTTC	CASSGGSSYNEQFF
TRBV12-5	-	few	13	TRBJ2-1	TGTGCTAGTGGCCCGAGGGCAGGGAACGAGCAGTTCTTC	CASGPRAGNEQFF
TRBV6-5	TRBD1	-	14	TRBJ1-1	TGTGCCAGCAGTTACAGGACAGGGAACACTGAAGCTTTCTTT	CASSYRTGNTEAFF
TRBV9	-	-	16	TRBJ2-2	TGTGCCAGCAGCGTAGCCCCAACTACAACGGCCGGGGAGCTGTTTTTT	CASSVAPTTTAGELFF
TRBV19	TRBD1	few	14	TRBJ2-7	TGTGCCAGTAGTATAGGACAGGGTTCCTACGAGCAGTACTTC	CASSIGQGSYEQYF
TRBV7-2	TRBD1	-	17	TRBJ2-7	TGTGCCAGCAGCTTAGGAGGTACTGGGACAGCGGCCTACGAGCAGTACTTC	CASSLGGTGTAAYEQYF
TRBV7-3	-	-	14	TRBJ2-1	TGTGCCAGCAGCTGGGGCCCTTCGGGCGATGAGCAGTTCTTC	CASSWGPSGDEQFF
TRBV29-1	-	-	11	TRBJ1-4	TGCAGCGTTGAGGAGAATGAAAAACTGTTTTTT	CSVEENEKLFF
TRBV5-1	TRBD2	-	15	TRBJ2-3	TGCGCCAGCAGCTTGGGGCGGGAGAGGACAGATACGCAGTATTTT	CASSLGRERTDTQYF
TRBV2	-	-	12	TRBJ1-5	TGTGCCAGCAGTGAAGAGGGTCAGCCCCAGCATTTT	CASSEEGQPQHF
TRBV7-8	-	-	14	TRBJ2-7	TGTGCCAGCAGCTTAGCGGGGCAGTCGTACGAGCAGTACTTC	CASSLAGQSYEQYF
TRBV6-1	-	-	12	TRBJ2-7	TGTGCCACTGGGGGTGATTCCTACGAGCAGTACTTC	CATGGDSYEQYF
TRBV30	-	few	12	TRBJ1-2	TGTGGGTACCGGGACGGTAACTATTGCTACACCTTC	CGYRDGNYCYTF
TRBV27	-	-	13	TRBJ2-7	TGTGCCAGCAGCCCGGACGGATCCTACGAGCAGTACTTC	CASSPDGSYEQYF
TRBV10-1	-	-	15	TRBJ2-2	TGCGCCAGCAGTGAGGGCAGGGTAGGAACCGGGGAGCTGTTTTTT	CASSEGRVGTGELFF
TRBV30	-	-	15	TRBJ1-2	TGTGCCTGGAGTGTAACCAAGACAGCCAACTATGGCTACACCTTC	CAWSVTKTANYGYTF
TRBV27	TRBD2	-	16	TRBJ2-3	TGTGCCAGCAGTTCTTCCCTAGCGGTCAGCACAGATACGCAGTATTTT	CASSSSLAVSTDTQYF
TRBV28	TRBD2	once	15	TRBJ2-6	TGTGCCAGCAGTTTAGCGGGAGCTGGGGCCAACGTCCTGACTTTC	CASSLAGAGANVLTF
TRBV6-1	-	-	11	TRBJ1-1	TGTGCCAGCCAGGGGAACACTGAAGCTTTCTTT	CASQGNTEAFF
TRBV5-4	TRBD2	-	14	TRBJ2-3	TGTGCCAGCAGCTTGGTAGCGGGGACAGATACGCAGTATTTT	CASSLVAGTDTQYF
TRBV9	-	-	15	TRBJ1-4	TGTGCCAGCAGCGTAGCTCCTGCAACTAATGAAAAACTGTTTTTT	CASSVAPATNEKLFF
TRBV4-3	TRBD2	-	17	TRBJ2-3	TGCGCCAGCAGCCAAGGAAAAGGACTAGCGGGCGCAGATACGCAGTATTTT	CASSQGKGLAGADTQYF
TRBV11-3	-	once	16	TRBJ1-1	TGTGCCAGCAGCTTACTTCGCGTAGGGACGGACACTGAAGCTTTCTTT	CASSLLRVGTDTEAFF
TRBV18	TRBD1	-	14	TRBJ1-1	TGTGCCAGCTCACCAGGGACAGGGGGCACTGAAGCTTTCTTT	CASSPGTGGTEAFF
TRBV29-1	-	-	14	TRBJ2-3	TGCAGCGTTCTCTTGTGGAGAGATGGGAATACGCAGTATTTT	CSVLLWRDGNTQYF
TRBV7-6	-	-	14	TRBJ2-7	TGTGCCAGCAGCTTGCGGGACAGCTCCTACGAGCAGTACTTC	CASSLRDSSYEQYF
TRBV19	-	-	14	TRBJ1-2	TGTGCCAGTAGTATGCGGGGGGCGCAGTATGGCTACACCTTC	CASSMRGAQYGYTF
TRBV28	TRBD1	-	15	TRBJ1-5	TGTGCCAGCAGTTTACTCGGGACAGGGAATCAGCCCCAGCATTTT	CASSLLGTGNQPQHF
TRBV6-5	-	-	15	TRBJ2-5	TGTGCCAGCAGTTACACAGCTAACTTACAAGAGACCCAGTACTTC	CASSYTANLQETQYF
TRBV13	TRBD1	-	16	TRBJ2-2	TGTGCCAGCAGCCGTAATAAAGGGGGCTACACCGGGGAGCTGTTTTTT	CASSRNKGGYTGELFF
TRBV5-6	-	few	15	TRBJ1-1	TGTGCCAGCAGCTTCATTTCAATCGGACCCACTGAAGCTTTCTTT	CASSFISIGPTEAFF
TRBV25-1	-	once	10	TRBJ2-1	TGTGCCAGTGCTTACAATGAGCAGTTCTTC	CASAYNEQFF
TRBV19	-	-	13	TRBJ2-7	TGTGCCAGTAGTCCCCAGGGTTTCTACGAGCAGTACTTC	CASSPQGFYEQYF
TRBV6-5	TRBD1	many	13	TRBJ2-7	TGTGCCAGCAGTTACCGGACAGGGTCCGTGCAGTACTTC	CASSYRTGSVQYF
TRBV11-2	-	-	12	TRBJ2-5	TGTGCCAGCAGCCGCTCTCAAGAGACCCAGTACTTC	CASSRSQETQYF
TRBV18	-	-	14	TRBJ2-1	TGTGCCAGCTCACCAAACTCCATTAACAATGAGCAGTTCTTC	CASSPNSINNEQFF
TRBV11-2	-	-	15	TRBJ2-1	TGTGCCAGCAGCTTACTGAGTGGGGGTAATTTCGAGCAGTTCTTC	CASSLLSGGNFEQFF
TRBV2	-	-	15	TRBJ2-2	TGTGCCAGCAGTGACAGTCAGGCGGACACCGGGGAGCTGTTTTTT	CASSDSQADTGELFF
TRBV15	TRBD1	-	15	TRBJ1-1	TGTGCCACCAGTCTAGGGGGCGCGGGGTACACTGAAGCTTTCTTT	CATSLGGAGYTEAFF
TRBV7-6	-	-	14	TRBJ1-3	TGTGCCAGCAGCTTAGGAGTCGCTGGAAACACCATATATTTT	CASSLGVAGNTIYF
TRBV6-1	TRBD2	-	15	TRBJ2-7	TGTGCCAGCAGTGGGGTGACTAGCGGGAGGCTCGAGCAGTACTTC	CASSGVTSGRLEQYF